A single sample is the source of the 16 T cell receptor beta chains below, sequenced in a study of blood T cell repertoires in COVID-19. Some clones are missing from TCRdb's copy, which holds only in-frame ones; the method was immunoSEQ multiplex PCR. The data contain 65,000 to 90,000 clones, about 83% of them singletons. Sequenced material: peripheral blood. All receptors derive from a man aged 25 to 45 with acute or convalescent COVID-19.

This clone was detected once. V is TRBV11-1 and J is TRBJ2-5; D remains ambiguous. The germline V and J ends were trimmed by 2 bases and 3 bases, with 13 bases remaining between them. CDR3 length: 15 amino acids. CDR1 and CDR2 from the germline V gene are SGHAT and FQDESV (reference sequence). The CDR3 spells CASSLNPGLEETQYF. CDR3 in DNA: TGTGCCAGCAGCTTAAACCCGGGTTTAGAAGAGACCCAGTACTTC.

This chain links TRBV6-5 with TRBJ2-1; 8 nucleotides agree with TRBD1. V gave up 6 bases and J gave up 2 bases; unmatched junction bases: 6. CDR1 is MNHEY and CDR2 is SVGAGI in the germline V gene. This CDR3 region has 15 residues. The CDR3 nucleotides are TGTGCCAGCAGCCGCGACAGGGGACCCTACAATGAGCAGTTCTTC. Translation gives CASSRDRGPYNEQFF.

This chain's CDR3 is CASSQGGRTEAFF. DNA of the CDR3: TGTGCCAGCAGCCAAGGGGGGCGAACTGAAGCTTTCTTT. V usage is TRBV4-2 and J usage is TRBJ1-1, with D perhaps TRBD1 (6 bases). Germline lookup yields CDR1 LGHNA and CDR2 YNFKEQ. Trimming took off 1 base at V and 5 bases at J, with 8 bases between the two ends. The CDR3 runs to 13 residues.

J is TRBJ1-5 and V is TRBV6-5; D uncertain. The CDR3 is 13 residues long. Germline V CDR1 and CDR2: MNHEY, SVGAGI. V was trimmed by 6 bases and J by 5 bases, leaving 11 bases between them. The CDR3 nucleotides read TGTGCCAGCAGGTCCGGGTTTCATCAGCCCCAGCATTTT. It codes for CASRSGFHQPQHF.

For the CDR3, the DNA is TGCAGTGCTAGTAAGGGACAGATGAACACTGAAGCTTTCTTT. Encoded protein: CSASKGQMNTEAFF. This chain uses TRBV20-1 with TRBJ1-1; 7 bases line up with TRBD1. In germline, CDR1 is DFQATT, CDR2 SNEGSKA (reference sequence). This CDR3 has 14 amino acids. After removal of 3 bases from V and 0 bases from J, the junction contained 4 bases not matched to a gene.

This chain links TRBV2 with TRBJ1-5; 10 nucleotides match TRBD1. The germline V gene has CDR1 SNHLY and CDR2 FYNNEI. The CDR3 is made up of 14 amino acids. V lost 3 bases and J lost 7; bases outside the gene matches: 3. The CDR3 bases are TGTGCCAGCAGTGACGTGACAGGGGGCCAGCCCCAGCATTTT. This sequence encodes CASSDVTGGQPQHF.

This sequence joins TRBV9 and TRBJ2-1; D gene ambiguous. CDR3 length: 16 residues. Trimming left V 0 bases short and J 0 bases short, with 10 bases between. Germline assignment: CDR1 SGDLS and CDR2 YYNGEE. The CDR3 loop is CASSVDPRSSYNEQFF. In DNA, the CDR3 is TGTGCCAGCAGCGTAGACCCCCGTAGCTCCTACAATGAGCAGTTCTTC.

The chain is built from TRBV19 and TRBJ2-5, with D possibly being TRBD1 (5 bases). Germline V gene data show CDR1 as LNHDA and CDR2 as SQIVND (reference sequence). The ends were cut back, 1 base at V and 4 bases at J, with 13 bases in the middle. This CDR3 has 15 residues. The chain's CDR3 is CASSIVGHQGETQYF. DNA of the CDR3: TGTGCCAGTAGTATAGTTGGCCACCAGGGAGAGACCCAGTACTTC.

The chain has TRBV14 and TRBJ2-3; no definite D call. Germline V CDR1 and CDR2: SGHDN, FVKESK. V lost 0 bases to trimming and J lost 7 bases, with 11 bases between them. The CDR3 runs 14 residues. The CDR3 loop reads CASSQDWATNTQYF. DNA of the CDR3: TGTGCCAGCAGCCAAGATTGGGCAACGAATACGCAGTATTTT.

The rearrangement links TRBV28 to TRBJ1-5, with D perhaps matching TRBD1 (6 bases). CDR1 is MDHEN, CDR2 SYDVKM, per germline. There are 13 residues in the CDR3. Trimming took 6 bases from V and 5 from J, leaving 11 bases between them. The CDR3 DNA reads as TGTGCCAGCAGACTACAGGGAGATCAGCCCCAGCATTTT. It translates to CASRLQGDQPQHF.

The CDR3 loop reads CASSFVGRASLSSYNEQFF. In DNA form, the CDR3 reads TGTGCCAGCAGCTTTGTCGGGAGGGCCTCATTGAGCTCCTACAATGAGCAGTTCTTC. V is TRBV7-3 and J is TRBJ2-1, with 8 bases that match TRBD2. This CDR3 has 19 amino acids. Germline lookup yields CDR1 SGHTA and CDR2 FQGTGA. V trimming: 3 bases; J trimming: 0 bases; junction bases outside the gene matches: 13. Full variable domain (outside the CDR3, taken from reference TRBV7-3 and TRBJ2-1): GAGVSQTPSNKVTEKGKYVELRCDPISGHTALYWYRQSLGQGPEFLIYFQGTGAADDSGLPNDRFFAVRPEGSVSTLKIQRTERGDSAVYLCASSFVGRASLSSYNEQFFGPGTRLTVL.

V usage is TRBV7-9 and J usage is TRBJ1-1, with 7 bases identical to TRBD1. After removal of 5 bases from V and 7 bases from J, the junction contained 10 bases not matched to a gene. Per germline, CDR1 SEHNR and CDR2 FQNEAQ (reference sequence). The CDR3 is 14 amino acids. The CDR3 DNA follows: TGTGCCAGCAGCCATTATACACAGGGGAATGAAGCTTTCTTT. This translates into CASSHYTQGNEAFF.

This chain joins TRBV5-1 and TRBJ2-7; tentatively, D is TRBD2 (6 bases). Germline lookup yields CDR1 SGHRS and CDR2 YFSETQ. Trimming took off 5 bases at V and 10 bases at J, with 22 bases between the two ends. This CDR3 has 14 residues. The CDR3 is CASSSGTDLLVQYF. The CDR3 bases are TGCGCCAGCAGTTCCGGGACTGACCTACTGGTACAGTACTTC.

The rearrangement joins TRBV7-2 to TRBJ2-2, with 7 positions matching TRBD1. This CDR3 has 13 residues. V was pared by 2 bases and J by 7 bases, with 1 base of the junction left unmatched. Looked up from germline, CDR1 is SGHTA and CDR2 is FQGNSA. The CDR3: CASSLQGVGELFF. The DNA of the CDR3 is TGTGCCAGCAGCTTACAGGGGGTCGGGGAGCTGTTTTTT.

V gene TRBV28 combines with J gene TRBJ2-1, with 10 bases that match TRBD2. V was clipped by 9 bases and J by 2 bases; unmatched bases: 7. The CDR3 runs to 15 residues. CDR1 is MDHEN and CDR2 is SYDVKM in the germline V gene. CDR3 nucleotides: TGTGCCAGTACTTTAGCGGGAGGTCCCTACAATGAGCAGTTCTTC. It specifies CASTLAGGPYNEQFF.

The genes are TRBV7-9 and TRBJ2-7, with 9 bases aligning to TRBD1. The V gene end was trimmed by 3 bases and the J gene end by 0 bases; junction bases not matched to a gene: 3. This CDR3 contains 15 residues. Germline V CDR1 and CDR2: SEHNR, FQNEAQ (reference sequence). CDR3 DNA sequence: TGTGCCAGCAGCTTCGGGACAGGGTCCTCCTACGAGCAGTACTTC. Translation gives CASSFGTGSSYEQYF. Full variable domain (missing parts from reference TRBV7-9 and TRBJ2-7): DTGVSQNPRHKITKRGQNVTFRCDPISEHNRLYWYRQTLGQGPEFLTYFQNEAQLEKSRLLSDRFSAERPKGSFSTLEIQRTEQGDSAMYLCASSFGTGSSYEQYFGPGTRLTVT.